This record concerns one T cell receptor beta chain sequence. What this receptor recognizes is not known. Base qualities were left out, and no much larger clone turns up one base away. The data are from a study of blood T cells in healthy people across ages (dated by TCRdb to the mid-2010s). Background for the entire study: Template switching captured roughly one uniquely barcoded TCR beta cDNA molecule per two T cells in model experiments. Age-related changes in TCR beta repertoire diversity were measured in the study by deep sequencing normalized with unique cDNA molecular identifiers. The donors were divided into four age groups: young (average about 15 years), middle-aged (roughly 42), aged (roughly 66) and long-lived (82). To avoid experimental bias, donors of different ages were spread randomly across the sequencing lanes. Two additional independent replicas of 1 million unique cDNA reads from the same blood draw were analyzed for two donors (one aged 18 to 30 and one aged 80 or older). Broader findings and caveats from the paper: There was a strong correlation between observed TCR beta diversity and the percentage of naive T cells measured by flow cytometry. Bulk unsorted PBMC profiling prevented conclusive comparison of naive and antigen-experienced compartments. Compared with the aged group, more naive CD4+ T cells, fewer expanded clones and increased TCR diversity were shown by the long-lived group, suggesting age selection. Because donor CMV infection status was unknown, age-related changes in expanded clonotypes were potentially confounded. Estimates of total diversity based on one million sequenced T cells were considered lower bounds and underestimates. As age increased, observed TCR beta diversity per million T cells dropped in a roughly linear way, and a significant reduction was already evident by age approximately 40.

Clipping removes 4 bases from V and 1 base from J, with 5 as the unmatched junction base count. The CDR3 measures 15 amino acids from cysteine to phenylalanine. This entry keeps only the CDR3 DNA: 45 bases, framed from base 1. Via the germline V gene, CDR1 is SGHRS and CDR2 YFSETQ. Systemically healthy Caucasian individuals from Russia, approximately 39 in total and aged about 6 to 95 years, were included as donors. Around 10 milliliters of peripheral blood were drawn from each donor into EDTA-treated Vacutainer tubes. Ficoll-Paque density-gradient centrifugation was used to isolate PBMCs, with at least 6.5 million per sample. Total RNA, at least 5.5 micrograms per sample, was extracted from PBMCs with Trizol reagent. For every donor, flow cytometry on a PBMC aliquot measured the percentage of naive CD45RAhigh/CD27high T cells. The library came from 5' RACE. Sequenced on an Illumina HiSeq 2500. A second PCR of about 6 to 11 cycles was run with a J-beta primer mix and a sample-barcoded 5' primer. A template-switch 5' adaptor carrying 12 random nucleotides introduced a unique molecular identifier onto each TCR beta cDNA molecule. Each sample yielded at least 3 million CDR3-containing paired-end reads. All of the RNA was converted into first-strand cDNA using the Mint cDNA synthesis kit, with a TRBC-specific oligonucleotide serving as the primer. Following uracil-DNA glycosylase treatment, a first 18-cycle PCR with universal primers M1SS and BC2_uni_R was performed on all cDNA. For the original study's pipeline: For normalization, 1 million high-quality reads were randomly selected from each sample, with every read carrying a distinct molecular identifier. Instead of being binned into consensus sequences, reads that shared molecular identifiers were thrown out. MiTCR, run with a Q25 quality threshold and the strictest error-elimination algorithm, handled CDR3 identification, clonotype clustering and error correction. Lower-bound total TCR beta diversity was estimated with a nonparametric unseen species model using Euler transformation. TCRdb itself trimmed the public reads at Q25 with fastp, ran MiXCR and retained productive beta chains. Here each entry gathers all rows of one CDR3 protein and keeps the most common genes and DNA. What appears here as the V and J calls and clone size reflects TCRdb's work, not the paper's. In this sample the table shows 1.5 million to 1.9 million distinct CDR3 sequences, 40% to 45% of which occur a single time. The top ten constitute approximately 4% of the sample.

Material for sequencing was blood. This clonotype was obtained from a young woman in good health. This receptor chain uses TRBV5-1 and TRBJ1-2, with 9 central nucleotides matching TRBD1. The CDR3: CASSEWTGVNYGYTF. The DNA reads as follows: TGCGCCAGCAGCGAGTGGACAGGGGTTAACTATGGCTACACCTTC.